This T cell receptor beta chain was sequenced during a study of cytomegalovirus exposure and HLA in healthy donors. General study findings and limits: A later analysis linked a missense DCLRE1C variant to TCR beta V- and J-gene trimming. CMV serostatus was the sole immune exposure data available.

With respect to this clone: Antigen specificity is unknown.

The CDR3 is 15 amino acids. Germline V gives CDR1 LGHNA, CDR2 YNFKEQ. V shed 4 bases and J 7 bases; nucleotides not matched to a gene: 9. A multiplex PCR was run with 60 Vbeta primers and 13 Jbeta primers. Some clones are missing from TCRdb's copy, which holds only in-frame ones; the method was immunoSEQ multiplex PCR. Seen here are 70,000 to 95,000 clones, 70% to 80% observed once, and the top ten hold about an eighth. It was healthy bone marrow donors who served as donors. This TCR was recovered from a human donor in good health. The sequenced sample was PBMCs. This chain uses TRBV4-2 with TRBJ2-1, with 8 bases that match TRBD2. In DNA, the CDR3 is TGTGCCAGCAGCCCAATAGCGGGGTCAGGGAATGAGCAGTTCTTC. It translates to CASSPIAGSGNEQFF.